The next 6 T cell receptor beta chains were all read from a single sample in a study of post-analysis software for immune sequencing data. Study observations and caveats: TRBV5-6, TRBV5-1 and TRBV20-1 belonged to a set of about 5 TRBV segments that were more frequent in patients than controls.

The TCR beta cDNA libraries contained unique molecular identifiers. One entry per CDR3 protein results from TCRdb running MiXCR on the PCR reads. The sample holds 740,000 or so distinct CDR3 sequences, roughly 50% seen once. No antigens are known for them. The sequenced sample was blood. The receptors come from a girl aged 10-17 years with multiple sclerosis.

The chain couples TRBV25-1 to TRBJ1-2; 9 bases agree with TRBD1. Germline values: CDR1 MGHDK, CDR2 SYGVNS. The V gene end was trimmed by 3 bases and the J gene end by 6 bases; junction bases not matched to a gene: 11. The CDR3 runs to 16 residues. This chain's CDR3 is CASSDPYGTGLNGYTF. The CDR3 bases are TGTGCCAGCAGTGATCCTTACGGGACAGGGTTAAATGGCTACACCTTC.

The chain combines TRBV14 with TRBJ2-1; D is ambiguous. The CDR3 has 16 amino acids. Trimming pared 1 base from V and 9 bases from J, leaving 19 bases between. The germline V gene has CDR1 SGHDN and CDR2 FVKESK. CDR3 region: CASSQAVSLDQSEQFF. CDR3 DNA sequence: TGTGCCAGCAGCCAAGCTGTCTCCCTAGATCAGTCTGAGCAGTTCTTC.

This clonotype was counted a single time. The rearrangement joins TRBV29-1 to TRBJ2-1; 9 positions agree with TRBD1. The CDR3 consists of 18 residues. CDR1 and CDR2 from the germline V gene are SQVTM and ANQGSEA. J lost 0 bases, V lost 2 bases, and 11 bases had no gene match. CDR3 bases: TGCAGCGTTGAACCTGGTATTACAGGGGGCCCCTCCTACAATGAGCAGTTCTTC. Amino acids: CSVEPGITGGPSYNEQFF.

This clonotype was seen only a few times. The DNA for the CDR3 is TGTGCCAGCAGTGACAGCGGGGTAAACATTCAGTACTTC. This codes for CASSDSGVNIQYF. This sequence joins TRBV2 and TRBJ2-4; 7 bases fit TRBD2. V shed 3 bases, J shed 6 bases, and the junction held 2 bases outside the gene matches. Germline CDR1 is SNHLY and CDR2 is FYNNEI. The CDR3 length is 13 residues.

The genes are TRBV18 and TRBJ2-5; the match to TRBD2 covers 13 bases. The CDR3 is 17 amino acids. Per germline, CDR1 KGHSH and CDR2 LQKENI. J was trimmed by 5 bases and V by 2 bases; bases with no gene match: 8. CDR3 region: CASSPVWTSGSLETQYF. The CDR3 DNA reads TGTGCCAGCTCACCAGTTTGGACTAGCGGGAGTTTGGAGACCCAGTACTTC.

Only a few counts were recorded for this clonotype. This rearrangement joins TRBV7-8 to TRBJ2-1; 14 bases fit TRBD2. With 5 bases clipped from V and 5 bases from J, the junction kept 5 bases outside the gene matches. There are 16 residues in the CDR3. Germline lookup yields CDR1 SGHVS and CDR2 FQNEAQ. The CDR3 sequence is CASSPRTSGGHNEQFF. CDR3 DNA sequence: TGTGCCAGCAGCCCCAGGACTAGCGGGGGGCACAATGAGCAGTTCTTC.